This T cell receptor beta chain was sequenced in a study of regulatory T cells in long-lasting Graves disease (dated by TCRdb to 2020 to 2023). Context from the whole study: To count as having persistent Graves' disease, a patient had to have received antithyroid drug treatment for over 5 years with TSH receptor autoantibodies remaining persistently positive. Persistent Graves' disease patients were compared with newly diagnosed Graves' disease patients by peripheral blood TCR sequencing and RNA sequencing. The study was conducted in China and was registered as a clinical trial. A total of around 35 samples underwent TCR sequencing, from roughly 13 patients with persistent Graves' disease and around 20 patients with newly diagnosed Graves' disease. On average, persistent Graves' disease patients in the clinical cohort had been on antithyroid drugs for about 9.3 years. General findings and caveats noted by the study authors: Because the primary lesion, thyroid tissue, could not be accessed, the study looked at peripheral blood alone. TRBV28, TRBJ1-2 and TRBJ2-5 were preferentially used in persistent disease, while TRBV20-1 and TRBJ2-1 were favored in newly diagnosed disease. Only the TCR beta chain was sequenced and analyzed. Persistent patients shared more public clonotypes among themselves (more than 2,500) than newly diagnosed patients did (over 900). The authors noted that the small sample size was a limitation that may lower accuracy. Compared with newly diagnosed patients, patients with persistent Graves' disease had lower TCR Shannon entropy and fewer highly expanded clones, which suggests clonal expansion.

Libraries were constructed by multiplex PCR. Reads for this sample came from an Illumina HiSeq 4000. iRepertoire HTBI primers and Arm-PCR amplification of CDR3 regions were used to construct TCR beta libraries. Gel purification was performed on PCR products prior to sequencing. Processing in the source paper ran as follows. Across samples, around 62 TRBV and 15 or so TRBJ segments were identified and used for gene usage analysis of CDR3 amino acid clonotypes. COPE and FqMerger were used to merge filtered high-quality paired reads into contigs. Contigs were aligned with BLAST to IMGT TRBV, TRBD and TRBJ reference genes, and CDR3 was defined per IMGT. Any clonotype with a frequency above 0.1% was counted as a highly expanded clone. Repertoire diversity was measured by Shannon entropy, and V-J evenness by the Gini coefficient. A clonotype was considered public if more than one individual shared it. TCRdb ran its own pipeline on the public reads, namely fastp trimming at Q25 and MiXCR clone calling, and kept in-frame beta chains. A single entry per CDR3 protein holds the most common genes and DNA from its merged rows. The V and J calls were not made by the authors but by TCRdb's processing. The sample data list more than 350,000 distinct CDR3 sequences, and around a fifth of these were observed just once. The ten largest clonotypes hold roughly 13% of the sample.

This clonotype was detected only a few times. There is no known antigen for this receptor. Per-base quality was not reported, and no clone a single base away is much larger than it. For this chain, trimming is 6 bases at the V end and 6 bases at the J end, and the number of junction bases without a gene match is 5. From the germline V gene (reference sequence), CDR1 is MNHEY and CDR2 is SMNVEV. Spanning cysteine to phenylalanine, the CDR3 consists of 14 amino acids. Solely the CDR3 DNA is kept, with 42 bases framed from the first base. According to the study, the label for this sample's time point signals: persistent/refractory GD, antithyroid drugs over 5 years with positive TRAb. For both TCR sequencing and RNA sequencing, RNA was extracted from PBMCs using TRIzol. The diagnosis of Graves' disease followed American Thyroid Association guidelines. Patients for the study were recruited at an endocrinology department in Xi'an, China. From each patient, around 9.3 milliliters of peripheral blood was collected into an EDTA anticoagulant tube. Ficoll Paque Plus density gradient separation was used to isolate PBMCs, and no further T cell sorting was done. An Agilent 2100 Bioanalyzer and agarose gel were used to check RNA quality, while a NanoDrop 2000 measured RNA concentration.

The chain was built from TRBV27 and TRBJ2-7, with 13 middle bases fitting TRBD2. The sequence was obtained from a female donor with Graves disease. The sample in question was peripheral blood mononuclear cells (PBMCs), obtained when the disease was refractory, from a patient treated with antithyroid drugs. The CDR3 loop reads CASRLAGGTAEQYF. The DNA sequence follows: TGTGCCAGCAGACTAGCGGGGGGGACGGCCGAGCAGTACTTC.